The rows below give T cell receptor beta chains drawn from one sample of a study of blood T cell repertoires in COVID-19. The method was immunoSEQ multiplex PCR; TCRdb's version includes in-frame clones alone and lacks a portion of them. The profile shows some 75,000 clones, around 80% of them singletons. Sequencing input: peripheral blood. These receptors came from a man in his fifties with COVID-19, enrolled during active disease. Each CDR3 is given with its conserved first and last residue. D genes are given only for firm matches. Only part of the rows carry a size: once, few, many, or a class if the clone is expanded.

>-|TRBV3-1/TRBV3-2|TRBJ1-6|-
CASSQVWESRNSPLHF
TGTGCCAGCAGCCAAGTTTGGGAGTCGAGAAATTCACCCCTCCACTTT
>-|TRBV29-1|TRBJ1-3|once
CSVSQGSGNTIYF
TGCAGCGTTTCACAGGGATCTGGAAACACCATATATTTT
>TRBD2|TRBV6-2/TRBV6-3|TRBJ2-1|-
CASSPSGRGVHEQFF
TGTGCCAGCAGCCCTAGCGGGAGGGGAGTCCATGAGCAGTTCTTC
>TRBD2|TRBV9|TRBJ2-7|-
CASSAVAGGEYEQYF
TGTGCCAGCAGCGCCGTAGCGGGAGGCGAATACGAGCAGTACTTC
>TRBD1|TRBV28|TRBJ1-5|-
CASSRPDRVGNQPQHF
TGTGCCAGCAGCCGACCAGACAGGGTCGGCAATCAGCCCCAGCATTTT
>TRBD1|TRBV7-3|TRBJ2-2|-
CASSLNTGGIPGELFF
TGTGCCAGCAGCTTAAATACAGGGGGCATCCCCGGGGAGCTGTTTTTT
>-|TRBV6-2/TRBV6-3|TRBJ2-7|-
CASSYTTSSGFYEQYF
TGTGCCAGCAGTTACACGACTAGTAGTGGGTTCTACGAGCAGTACTTC
>TRBD1|TRBV6-5|TRBJ1-2|-
CASSVRQGNGYTF
TGTGCCAGCAGCGTTCGACAGGGAAATGGCTACACCTTC
>-|TRBV29-1|TRBJ1-2|-
CSGGERTSGYTF
TGCAGCGGGGGCGAGAGAACTTCTGGCTACACCTTC
>-|TRBV19|TRBJ1-5|-
CASSIDRGSNQPQHF
TGTGCCAGTAGTATAGATCGGGGTAGCAATCAGCCCCAGCATTTT
>TRBD2|TRBV2|TRBJ2-5|-
CASSGGAKETQYF
TGTGCCAGCAGCGGGGGGGCTAAAGAGACCCAGTACTTC
>-|TRBV3-1/TRBV3-2|TRBJ2-3|-
CASSQVATTDTQYF
TGTGCCAGCAGCCAAGTAGCAACGACAGATACGCAGTATTTT
>-|TRBV6-2/TRBV6-3|TRBJ2-7|-
CASSYFPQTTTYEQYF
TGTGCCAGCAGTTACTTCCCCCAGACAACAACCTACGAGCAGTACTTC
>TRBD2|TRBV29-1|TRBJ2-3|few
CSGTRPGTSGRSKDTQYF
TGCAGCGGAACCCGACCCGGGACTAGCGGGAGGAGTAAAGATACGCAGTATTTT
>-|TRBV11-2|TRBJ1-6|-
CASSLGQHNNSPLHF
TGTGCCAGCAGCCTCGGACAGCACAATAATTCACCCCTCCACTTT
>-|TRBV28|TRBJ2-5|-
CASSLEPWAKETQYF
TGTGCCAGCAGTTTAGAGCCTTGGGCCAAAGAGACCCAGTACTTC
>TRBD1|TRBV5-1|TRBJ2-7|-
CASSPKSTGRMSYEQYF
TGCGCCAGCAGCCCCAAATCGACAGGGCGAATGAGCTACGAGCAGTACTTC
>TRBD1|TRBV6-5|TRBJ2-2|-
CATPGTGATGELFF
TGTGCCACCCCCGGGACAGGGGCTACCGGGGAGCTGTTTTTT
>TRBD2|TRBV15|TRBJ2-1|-
CATSRGGEGLAGNEQFF
TGTGCCACCAGCAGGGGAGGTGAGGGGCTAGCGGGTAATGAGCAGTTCTTC
>-|TRBV7-9|TRBJ2-3|-
CASSSWTMSTDTQYF
TGTGCCAGCAGCTCCTGGACAATGAGCACAGATACGCAGTATTTT
>TRBD1|TRBV7-8|TRBJ2-7|few
CASSLAPQDREITYEQYF
TGTGCCAGCAGCTTAGCCCCCCAGGACAGGGAGATTACCTACGAGCAGTACTTC
>TRBD2|TRBV7-2|TRBJ2-7|-
CASSLAGLAGHEQYF
TGTGCCAGCAGCTTAGCGGGACTAGCGGGACACGAGCAGTACTTC
>-|TRBV5-1|TRBJ1-4|-
CASSRGAGEKLFF
TGCGCCAGCAGCCGAGGGGCGGGAGAAAAACTGTTTTTT
>TRBD2|TRBV2|TRBJ2-7|few
CASRRSLAGGTYEQYF
TGTGCCAGCAGGAGAAGCCTAGCGGGCGGCACCTACGAGCAGTACTTC
>TRBD2|TRBV7-8|TRBJ2-5|-
CASSLLAGGRETQYF
TGTGCCAGCAGCTTACTAGCGGGAGGAAGAGAGACCCAGTACTTC